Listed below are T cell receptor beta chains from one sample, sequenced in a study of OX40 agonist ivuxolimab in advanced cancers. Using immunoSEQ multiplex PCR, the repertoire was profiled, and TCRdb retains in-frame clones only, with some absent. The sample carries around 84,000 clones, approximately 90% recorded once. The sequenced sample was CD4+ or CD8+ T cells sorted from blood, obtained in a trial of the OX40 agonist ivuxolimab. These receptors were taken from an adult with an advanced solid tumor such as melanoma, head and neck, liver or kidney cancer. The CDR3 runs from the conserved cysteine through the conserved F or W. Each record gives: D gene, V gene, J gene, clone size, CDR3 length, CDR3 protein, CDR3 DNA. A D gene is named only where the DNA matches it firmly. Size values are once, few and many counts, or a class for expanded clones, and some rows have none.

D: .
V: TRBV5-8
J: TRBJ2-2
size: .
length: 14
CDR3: CASSLGGWTGELFF
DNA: TGTGCCAGCAGCTTGGGGGGTTGGACCGGGGAGCTGTTTTTT

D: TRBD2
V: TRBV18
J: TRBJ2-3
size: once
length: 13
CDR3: CASSPGLAGTQYF
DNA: TGTGCCAGCTCACCGGGACTAGCGGGTACGCAGTATTTT

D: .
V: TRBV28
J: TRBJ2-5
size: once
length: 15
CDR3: CASGRPQGLQETQYF
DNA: TGTGCCAGCGGACGACCTCAGGGGCTCCAAGAGACCCAGTACTTC

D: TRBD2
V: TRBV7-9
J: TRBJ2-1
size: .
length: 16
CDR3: CASSPTSGALYNEQFF
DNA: TGTGCCAGCAGCCCAACTAGCGGGGCCCTCTACAATGAGCAGTTCTTC

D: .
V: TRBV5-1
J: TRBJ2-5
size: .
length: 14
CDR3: CASRTEGAGETQYF
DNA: TGCGCCAGCAGGACCGAGGGGGCGGGGGAGACCCAGTACTTC

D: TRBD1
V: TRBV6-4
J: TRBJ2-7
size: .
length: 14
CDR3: CASSETGNSYEQYF
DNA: TGTGCCAGCAGTGAGACAGGGAACTCCTACGAGCAGTACTTC

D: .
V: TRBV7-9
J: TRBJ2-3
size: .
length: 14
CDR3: CASSPLTSTDTQYF
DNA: TGTGCCAGCAGCCCACTAACTTCCACAGATACGCAGTATTTT

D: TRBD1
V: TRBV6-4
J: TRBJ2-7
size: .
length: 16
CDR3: CASSSSPTGVAYEQYF
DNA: TGTGCCAGCAGTTCCAGCCCAACAGGGGTCGCCTACGAGCAGTACTTC

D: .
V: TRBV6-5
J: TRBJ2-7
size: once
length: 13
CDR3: CASRRGGNYEQYF
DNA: TGTGCCAGCAGACGTGGTGGGAACTACGAGCAGTACTTC

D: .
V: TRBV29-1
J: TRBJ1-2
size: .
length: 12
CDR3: CSVETGRYGYTF
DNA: TGCAGCGTCGAAACAGGGCGGTATGGCTACACCTTC